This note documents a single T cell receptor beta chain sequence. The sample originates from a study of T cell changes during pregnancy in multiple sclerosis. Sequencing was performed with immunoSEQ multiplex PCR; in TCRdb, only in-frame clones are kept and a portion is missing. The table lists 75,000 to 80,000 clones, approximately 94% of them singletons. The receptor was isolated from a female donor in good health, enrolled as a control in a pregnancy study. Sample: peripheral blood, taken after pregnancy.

The chain's CDR3 is CASSPTVGHNEQFF. CDR3 bases: TGTGCCAGCAGCCCAACCGTGGGGCACAATGAGCAGTTCTTC. The chain combines TRBV11-2 with TRBJ2-1; D may be TRBD1 (5 bases). Germline CDR1 is SGHAT and CDR2 is FQNNGV. This CDR3 has 14 amino acids. Trimming stripped 5 bases from V and 5 bases from J, with 13 bases between.